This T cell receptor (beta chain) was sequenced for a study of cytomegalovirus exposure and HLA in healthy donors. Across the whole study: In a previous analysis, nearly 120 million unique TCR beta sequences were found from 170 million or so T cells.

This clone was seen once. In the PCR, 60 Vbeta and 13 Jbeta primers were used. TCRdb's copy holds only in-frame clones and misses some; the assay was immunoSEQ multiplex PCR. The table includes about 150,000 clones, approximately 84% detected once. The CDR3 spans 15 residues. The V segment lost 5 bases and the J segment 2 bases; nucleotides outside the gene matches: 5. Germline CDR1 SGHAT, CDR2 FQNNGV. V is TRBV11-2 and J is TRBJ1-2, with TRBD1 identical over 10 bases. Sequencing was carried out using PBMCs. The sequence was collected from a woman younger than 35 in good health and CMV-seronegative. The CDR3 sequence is CASSPGTGENYGYTF. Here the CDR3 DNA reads TGTGCCAGCAGCCCCGGGACAGGGGAAAACTATGGCTACACCTTC.